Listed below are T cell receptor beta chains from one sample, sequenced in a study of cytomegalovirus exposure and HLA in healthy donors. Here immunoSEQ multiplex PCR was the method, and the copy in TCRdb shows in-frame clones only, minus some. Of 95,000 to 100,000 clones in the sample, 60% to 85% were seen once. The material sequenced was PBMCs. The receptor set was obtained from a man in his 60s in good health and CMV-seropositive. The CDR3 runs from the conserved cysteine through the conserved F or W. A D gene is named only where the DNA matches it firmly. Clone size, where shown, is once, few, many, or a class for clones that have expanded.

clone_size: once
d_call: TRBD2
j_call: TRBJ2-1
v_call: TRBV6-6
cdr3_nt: TGTGCCAGCAGTTACGGACTAGCGTTTAATGAGCAGTTCTTC
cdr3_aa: CASSYGLAFNEQFF

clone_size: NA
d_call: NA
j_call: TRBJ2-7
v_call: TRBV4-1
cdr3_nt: TGCGCCAGCAGCCGCGGGGGCGGCTACGAGCAGTACTTC
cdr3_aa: CASSRGGGYEQYF

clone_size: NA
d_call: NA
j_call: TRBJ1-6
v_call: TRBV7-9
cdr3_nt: TGTGCCAGCAGCTTTGGGGACTTTACCTCACCCCTCCACTTT
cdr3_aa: CASSFGDFTSPLHF

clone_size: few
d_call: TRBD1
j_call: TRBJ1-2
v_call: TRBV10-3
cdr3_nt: TGTGCCATCAGTGAGCAGGACAGGGCCGACTATGGCTACACCTTC
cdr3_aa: CAISEQDRADYGYTF

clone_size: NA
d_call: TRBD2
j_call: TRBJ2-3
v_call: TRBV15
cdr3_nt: TGTGCCACCAGCTGGACTAGCGGGGCTCCTGACACAGATACGCAGTATTTT
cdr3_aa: CATSWTSGAPDTDTQYF

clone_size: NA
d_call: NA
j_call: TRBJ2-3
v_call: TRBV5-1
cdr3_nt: TGCGCCAGCAGCTTGGAGTGGGGCCGAGATGGAGATACGCAGTATTTT
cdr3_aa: CASSLEWGRDGDTQYF

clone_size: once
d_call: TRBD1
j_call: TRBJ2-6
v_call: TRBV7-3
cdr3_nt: TGTGCCAGCAGCCCGACAGGGGTTGGGGCCAACGTCCTGACTTTC
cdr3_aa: CASSPTGVGANVLTF

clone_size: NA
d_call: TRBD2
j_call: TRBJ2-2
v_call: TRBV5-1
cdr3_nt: TGCGCCAGCAGCCCCGGGACTAGCGGGACCTACACCGGGGAGCTGTTTTTT
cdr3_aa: CASSPGTSGTYTGELFF

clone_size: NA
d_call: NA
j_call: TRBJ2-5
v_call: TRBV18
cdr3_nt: TGTGCCAGCTCACCCCCGGCGTCTGCGGGGGAGACCCAGTACTTC
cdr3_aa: CASSPPASAGETQYF

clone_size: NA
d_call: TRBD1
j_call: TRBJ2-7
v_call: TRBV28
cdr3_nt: TGTGCCAGCAGCGGACAGGGTGGCGAGCAGTACTTC
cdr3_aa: CASSGQGGEQYF

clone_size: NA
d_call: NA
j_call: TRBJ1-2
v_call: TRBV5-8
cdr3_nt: TGTGCCAGCAGCTCCCTGGTACGGGGAGTGGGGAAGAACACCTTC
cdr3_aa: CASSSLVRGVGKNTF

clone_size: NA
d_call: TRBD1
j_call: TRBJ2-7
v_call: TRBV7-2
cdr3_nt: TGTGCCAGCAGCTTAAAACAGGGGCTATCCTACGAGCAGTACTTC
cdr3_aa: CASSLKQGLSYEQYF

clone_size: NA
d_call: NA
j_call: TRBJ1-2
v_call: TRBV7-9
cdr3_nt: TGTGCCAGCAGCTTAGAAACAGGTCTGGGCTACACCTTC
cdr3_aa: CASSLETGLGYTF

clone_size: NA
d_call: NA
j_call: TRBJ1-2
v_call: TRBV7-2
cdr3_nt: TGTGCCAGCAGCTTGTGGAGGGGCCCCAACTATGGCTACACCTTC
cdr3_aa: CASSLWRGPNYGYTF

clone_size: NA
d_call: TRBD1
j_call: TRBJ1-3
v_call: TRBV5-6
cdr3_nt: TGTGCCAGCAGTCGACAGGGAGCTCTGGAAAGGAGTTCATATTTT
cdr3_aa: CASSRQGALERSSYF

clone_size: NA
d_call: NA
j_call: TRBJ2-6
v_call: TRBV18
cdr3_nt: TGTGCCAGCTCACCAGGGGGGTCTGGGGCCAACGTCCTGACTTTC
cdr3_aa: CASSPGGSGANVLTF

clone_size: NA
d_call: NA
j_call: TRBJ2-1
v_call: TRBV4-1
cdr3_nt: TGCGCCAGCAGCCACAGAGGGGGCAATGAGCAGTTCTTC
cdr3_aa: CASSHRGGNEQFF

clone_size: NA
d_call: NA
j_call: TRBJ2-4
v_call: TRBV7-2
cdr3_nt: TGTGCCAGCAGCTTAGGCGGGGCCGCCAAAAACATTCAGTACTTC
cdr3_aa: CASSLGGAAKNIQYF